Each of the 30 T cell receptor beta chains below was sequenced from the same sample in a study of blood T cell repertoires in COVID-19. TCRdb's copy holds only in-frame clones and misses some; the assay was immunoSEQ multiplex PCR. The sample includes approximately 200,000 clones, under 90% of them seen just once. The specimen sequenced was peripheral blood. Receptors originate from a woman over 75 with COVID-19, enrolled during active disease.

The J gene is TRBJ2-4, the V gene TRBV7-3, with 9 bases lining up with TRBD2. Germline trimming cut 5 bases from V and 3 bases from J; bases unmatched to any gene: 17. This CDR3 has 19 amino acids. Looked up from germline, CDR1 is SGHTA and CDR2 is FQGTGA. CDR3 loop: CASSPTGRGGDLGKNIQYF. The DNA of the CDR3 is TGTGCCAGCAGCCCGACAGGGCGGGGGGGAGACTTAGGCAAAAACATTCAGTACTTC.

This sequence joins TRBV18 and TRBJ2-6; 7 bases fit TRBD2. V lost 3 bases, J lost 3 bases, and 5 bases stayed unmatched. CDR1 KGHSH and CDR2 LQKENI come from the germline V gene. There are 16 residues in the CDR3. CDR3: CASSPQASGGANVLTF. The CDR3, as DNA: TGTGCCAGCTCACCCCAGGCTAGCGGTGGGGCCAACGTCCTGACTTTC.

CDR3 loop: CASSQDRGLRTDTQYF. CDR3 DNA: TGTGCCAGCAGCCAAGATCGTGGACTCCGCACAGATACGCAGTATTTT. The chain recombines TRBV3-1 (or the pseudogene TRBV3-2) with TRBJ2-3, with D possibly being TRBD2 (5 bases). Trimming cost V 0 bases and J 1 base, with 11 bases left between them. This CDR3 region has 16 residues. The V gene's germline CDR1 is LGHDT and CDR2 YNNKEL (reference sequence).

The chain recombines TRBV6-6 with TRBJ2-5; 9 bases align to TRBD2. V trimming: 5 bases; J trimming: 1 base; junction bases outside the gene matches: 11. The CDR3 extends over 17 amino acids. CDR1 and CDR2 (germline): MNHNY, SVGAGI (reference sequence). The DNA for the CDR3 is TGTGCCAGCAGTCCTAGACATAGCGGGGGTATCCAAGAGACCCAGTACTTC. Translating gives CASSPRHSGGIQETQYF.

The chain uses TRBV5-1 and TRBJ1-4; tentatively, D is TRBD1 (5 bases). CDR1 and CDR2 from the germline V gene are SGHRS and YFSETQ. Between the trimmed V and J ends, which lost 0 bases and 3 bases, there was a span of 12 bases. The CDR3 has 16 residues. The DNA of the CDR3 is TGCGCCAGCAGCTTGGCCGGAGGGGTATCTAATGAAAAACTGTTTTTT. Translation: CASSLAGGVSNEKLFF.

This chain joins TRBV5-1 and TRBJ1-4; D may be TRBD1 (5 bases). V gave up 2 bases and J gave up 6 bases, with 14 bases separating them. In germline, CDR1 is SGHRS, CDR2 YFSETQ. The CDR3 runs to 15 residues. The CDR3: CASSFKGDWDEKLFF. The CDR3 region has the DNA TGCGCCAGCAGCTTTAAAGGGGATTGGGATGAAAAACTGTTTTTT.

Only a few counts were recorded for this clone. The chain links TRBV24-1 to TRBJ2-1, with 11 bases lining up with TRBD1. The CDR3 extends over 17 amino acids. Unmatched junction bases numbered 8, after V lost 5 bases and J lost 3 bases. Germline CDR1 KGHDR, CDR2 SFDVKD. CDR3 in amino acids: CATSAPGGTGGYNEQFF. The CDR3 DNA is TGTGCCACCAGTGCCCCTGGCGGGACAGGGGGCTACAATGAGCAGTTCTTC.

This clone was observed a handful of times. The gene calls are TRBV10-3 and TRBJ1-1; no definite D call. The CDR3 totals 17 residues. Germline V gene lookup returns CDR1 ENHRY and CDR2 SYGVKD. Trimming pared 2 bases from V and 1 base from J, leaving 17 bases between. CDR3 DNA sequence: TGTGCCATCAGTGAGAATAAGGGCCGGGCGGGGAACACTGAAGCTTTCTTT. It codes for CAISENKGRAGNTEAFF.

The chain has TRBV10-2 and TRBJ1-2, with 11 bases matching TRBD1. The CDR3 length is 14 residues. Germline V gene lookup returns CDR1 WSHSY and CDR2 SAAADI. Trimming at V came to 9 bases and at J to 7 bases, leaving 10 bases not matched to a gene. The CDR3 DNA reads as TGCGCCAGTGACGGACAGGGGGCGCGGGGTGGCTACACCTTC. Translated: CASDGQGARGGYTF.

V and J are TRBV10-2 and TRBJ1-5; perhaps TRBD1 as D (5 bases). The germline CDR1 and CDR2 sequences are WSHSY and SAAADI. V was pared by 5 bases and J by 4 bases, with 9 bases between. The CDR3 totals 13 residues. The CDR3 reads CASSLTGNQPQHF. In DNA form, the CDR3 reads TGCGCCAGCAGTCTTACAGGAAATCAGCCCCAGCATTTT.

V gene TRBV6-5 combines with J gene TRBJ1-5; D is perhaps TRBD1 (6 bases). With 8 bases removed from V and 4 bases from J, the gap between germline ends came to 15 bases. This CDR3 is built from 14 residues. CDR1 is MNHEY and CDR2 is SVGAGI in the germline V gene. CDR3 DNA sequence: TGTGCCAGCGACCAAGGACAGTTTAATCAGCCCCAGCATTTT. It yields the protein CASDQGQFNQPQHF.

This chain connects TRBV7-9 to TRBJ1-5; 8 bases are shared with TRBD1. The CDR3 consists of 16 residues. V shed 1 base, J shed 5 bases, and the junction held 7 bases outside the gene matches. In germline, CDR1 is SEHNR, CDR2 FQNEAQ (reference sequence). The CDR3 DNA sequence: TGTGCCAGCAGCTTAGGCGGACAGGGATGGGATCAGCCCCAGCATTTT. It is translated as CASSLGGQGWDQPQHF.

The V and J genes are TRBV5-1 and TRBJ1-5, with D possibly matching TRBD1 (5 bases). Trimming left V 2 bases short and J 3 bases short, with 15 bases between. The CDR3 length is 16 residues. Germline V gene sequence: CDR1 SGHRS, CDR2 YFSETQ. In DNA form, the CDR3 reads TGCGCCAGCAGCTTTTTCCCCAGGGAAGACAATCAGCCCCAGCATTTT. Its protein product is CASSFFPREDNQPQHF.

The chain combines TRBV5-1 with TRBJ1-3; D perhaps matches TRBD1 (6 bases). CDR1 is SGHRS and CDR2 is YFSETQ in the germline V gene. V shed 4 bases and J shed 4 bases, with 15 bases lying between them. There are 15 residues in the CDR3. CDR3 residues: CASSLTTGQGNTIYF. The CDR3 DNA is TGCGCCAGCAGCCTAACGACAGGCCAAGGAAACACCATATATTTT.

The chain uses TRBV27 and TRBJ2-7; D is uncertain. CDR1 MNHEY and CDR2 SMNVEV come from the germline V gene (reference sequence). The CDR3 loop spans 15 amino acids. Trimming took off 2 bases at V and 2 bases at J, with 13 bases between the two ends. The CDR3 sequence: CASSLAGRVAYEQYF. The CDR3 DNA is TGTGCCAGCAGTTTAGCTGGCCGGGTGGCCTACGAGCAGTACTTC.

This clone occurred a few times. The chain uses TRBV7-8 and TRBJ1-5; TRBD1 matches at 7 bases. After removal of 4 bases from V and 8 bases from J, the junction contained 17 bases not matched to a gene. This CDR3 region has 17 residues. Per germline, CDR1 SGHVS and CDR2 FQNEAQ. CDR3 DNA sequence: TGTGCCAGCAGCTCAGGGCCCGACGGGACAGCCAGCAAGCCCCAGCATTTT. It is translated as CASSSGPDGTASKPQHF.

Of note for this clone: Other DNA sequences of this sample code for an identical CDR3. V gene TRBV6-5 combines with J gene TRBJ2-1; D is undetermined. The CDR3 runs 11 residues. Germline values: CDR1 MNHEY, CDR2 SVGAGI. Trimming stripped 7 bases from V and 4 bases from J, with 5 bases between. The CDR3 reads CASTYYNEQFF. CDR3 coding DNA: TGTGCCAGCACCTATTACAATGAGCAGTTCTTC.

V is TRBV2 and J is TRBJ2-3; 9 bases fit TRBD2. The V and J ends lost 2 bases and 4 bases, in that order; junction bases with no gene match: 1. CDR3 length: 14 amino acids. Germline values: CDR1 SNHLY, CDR2 FYNNEI. CDR3 loop: CASSERLAADTQYF. CDR3 nucleotides: TGTGCCAGCAGTGAAAGACTAGCGGCAGATACGCAGTATTTT.

This rearrangement joins TRBV5-8 to TRBJ2-5; D is possibly TRBD1 (6 bases). V lost 5 bases to trimming and J lost 2 bases, with 10 bases between them. The CDR3 spans 13 residues. Germline V gene lookup returns CDR1 SGHTS and CDR2 YDEGEE. The CDR3 loop is CASSWDNQETQYF. CDR3 DNA: TGTGCCAGCAGTTGGGACAATCAAGAGACCCAGTACTTC.

This chain links TRBV6-4 with TRBJ2-1; TRBD1 agrees at 9 bases. The CDR3 runs 15 residues. Germline CDR1 reads MRHNA; CDR2 reads SNTAGT. V lost 8 bases to trimming and J lost 4 bases; unmatched junction nucleotides: 9. The CDR3 DNA reads as TGTGCCAGCGGTGTCTCACAGGGGGCGTACAATGAGCAGTTCTTC. It is translated as CASGVSQGAYNEQFF.

This chain connects TRBV29-1 to TRBJ2-6; TRBD1 matches at 8 bases. Losses at the gene ends were 1 base for V and 4 bases for J; bases not matched to a gene: 12. The CDR3 has 18 residues. Germline V lookup: CDR1 SQVTM, CDR2 ANQGSEA. The CDR3 sequence is CSVEGVETGGGGANVLTF. CDR3 coding DNA: TGCAGCGTTGAAGGTGTGGAAACAGGGGGTGGCGGGGCCAACGTCCTGACTTTC.

J is TRBJ1-5 and V is TRBV7-2; D gene unclear. This CDR3 has 15 residues. The V gene's germline CDR1 is SGHTA and CDR2 FQGNSA. Between the trimmed V and J ends, which lost 1 base and 2 bases, there was a span of 9 bases. This CDR3 is CASSLGVQGNQPQHF. CDR3 in DNA: TGTGCCAGCAGCTTAGGTGTGCAGGGCAATCAGCCCCAGCATTTT.

The CDR3 reads CASSTGQWSSYEQYF. As DNA, the CDR3 is TGTGCCAGCAGCACTGGACAGTGGAGCTCCTACGAGCAGTACTTC. The chain combines TRBV7-2 with TRBJ2-7; D might be TRBD1 (6 bases). V was pared by 5 bases and J by 0 bases, with 14 bases between. Germline lookup yields CDR1 SGHTA and CDR2 FQGNSA. This CDR3 is built from 15 residues.

This clone was detected once. The chain's CDR3 is CAWSEGGTGGYEQYF. DNA of the CDR3: TGTGCCTGGAGTGAGGGTGGGACAGGGGGCTACGAGCAGTACTTC. This chain uses TRBV30 with TRBJ2-7; 11 bases agree with TRBD1. There are 15 residues in the CDR3. The germline CDR1 and CDR2 sequences are GTSNPN and SVGIG (reference sequence). Germline trimming cut 1 base from V and 3 bases from J; bases unmatched to any gene: 5.

This chain links TRBV27 with TRBJ1-1; maybe TRBD1 (5 bases). The CDR3 loop spans 13 amino acids. The V gene's germline CDR1 is MNHEY and CDR2 SMNVEV (reference sequence). V lost 5 bases, J lost 1 base, and 8 bases lay in between. The CDR3 loop reads CASSITGNTEAFF. Here the CDR3 DNA reads TGTGCCAGCAGTATTACAGGGAACACTGAAGCTTTCTTT.

CDR3 in amino acids: CASSQFGGANSPLHF. The CDR3 DNA follows: TGTGCCAGCAGCCAGTTTGGGGGGGCTAATTCACCCCTCCACTTT. V is TRBV3-1 (or the pseudogene TRBV3-2) and J is TRBJ1-6; D is possibly TRBD1 (6 bases). Germline assignment: CDR1 LGHDT and CDR2 YNNKEL (reference sequence). Deletions cut 3 bases from V and 6 bases from J, with 12 bases between. CDR3 length equals 15 residues.

This clone has only a few counts. The chain carries TRBV28 and TRBJ2-1; 8 nucleotides align to TRBD2. The CDR3 is 14 amino acids. Germline V gene data show CDR1 as MDHEN and CDR2 as SYDVKM. With V trimmed by 6 bases and J by 7 bases, 8 bases remained unmatched. The CDR3 bases are TGTGCCAGCAGAACTAGCGGACTTGGGAATGAGCAGTTCTTC. Translated, it gives CASRTSGLGNEQFF.

The chain recombines TRBV6-5 with TRBJ2-1; D is possibly TRBD2 (6 bases). The germline V and J ends were trimmed by 2 bases and 4 bases, with 15 bases remaining between them. Germline assignment: CDR1 MNHEY and CDR2 SVGAGI. The CDR3 length is 16 residues. The CDR3 sequence: CASSYGGVTNYNEQFF. The CDR3 nucleotides read TGTGCCAGCAGTTACGGAGGGGTTACGAATTACAATGAGCAGTTCTTC.

CDR3 sequence reads: CASSRTGTFGGYTF. In DNA, the CDR3 is TGTGCCAGCAGCCGGACCGGGACATTCGGTGGCTACACCTTC. This chain connects TRBV3-1 (or the pseudogene TRBV3-2) to TRBJ1-2; weak D call: TRBD1 (6 bases). Germline values: CDR1 LGHDT, CDR2 YNNKEL (reference sequence). The CDR3 runs 14 residues. V was cut by 4 bases and J by 7 bases, with 16 bases left in between.

The CDR3 reads CSASEGAQGANVLTF. The CDR3 DNA reads as TGCAGTGCTAGTGAGGGGGCGCAAGGGGCCAACGTCCTGACTTTC. V is TRBV20-1 and J is TRBJ2-6; 7 nucleotides agree with TRBD1. The CDR3 covers 15 residues. V gave up 3 bases and J gave up 4 bases; unmatched junction bases: 6. The germline gives CDR1 DFQATT, CDR2 SNEGSKA (reference sequence).